Here is one T cell receptor beta chain with its context. Random hexamers primed reverse transcription of roughly 0.5 to 1 ug RNA. The immunoSEQ assay covered 54 Vbeta and 13 Jbeta segments for CDR3. MiXCR, applied by TCRdb to the immunoSEQ multiplex PCR reads, yields one record per CDR3 protein. This table has about 100,000 distinct CDR3 sequences, around 96% appearing once. The sample belongs to a study of CD8 T cells in Susac syndrome. Sequences were obtained from CD8+ T cells from PBMCs. The clonotype was recovered from a human donor with Susac syndrome.

The CDR3, as DNA: TGTGCCAGCAGCCCCGGGACAGGGGAGTTTAACTATGGCTACACCTTC. Its translation is CASSPGTGEFNYGYTF. The chain combines TRBV7-9 with TRBJ1-2; 10 bases align to TRBD1. Germline loops: CDR1 SEHNR, CDR2 FQNEAQ (reference sequence). V was pared by 5 bases and J by 1 base, with 7 bases of the junction left unmatched. The CDR3 runs to 16 residues. Looking up the rest from reference TRBV7-9 and TRBJ1-2 gives the full variable domain: DTGVSQNPRHKITKRGQNVTFRCDPISEHNRLYWYRQTLGQGPEFLTYFQNEAQLEKSRLLSDRFSAERPKGSFSTLEIQRTEQGDSAMYLCASSPGTGEFNYGYTFGSGTRLTVV.